This T cell receptor beta chain derives from a study of cytomegalovirus exposure and HLA in healthy donors. Primers for the PCR totalled 60 Vbeta and 13 Jbeta. The assay was immunoSEQ multiplex PCR, and TCRdb's table has in-frame clones only and misses some. In the table there are 190,000 or so clones, 75% to 85% of which are singletons. In germline, CDR1 is MNHEY, CDR2 SVGAGI. This CDR3 is built from 15 residues. V was pared by 7 bases and J by 0 bases, with 10 bases between. The sequenced sample was PBMCs. The chain combines TRBV6-5 with TRBJ1-6, with D hard to call. This receptor was obtained from a boy aged 5-17 years in good health and CMV-seronegative. DNA of the CDR3: TGTGCCAGCACACGAACAGCCTCCTATAATTCACCCCTCCACTTT. Translated, it gives CASTRTASYNSPLHF.